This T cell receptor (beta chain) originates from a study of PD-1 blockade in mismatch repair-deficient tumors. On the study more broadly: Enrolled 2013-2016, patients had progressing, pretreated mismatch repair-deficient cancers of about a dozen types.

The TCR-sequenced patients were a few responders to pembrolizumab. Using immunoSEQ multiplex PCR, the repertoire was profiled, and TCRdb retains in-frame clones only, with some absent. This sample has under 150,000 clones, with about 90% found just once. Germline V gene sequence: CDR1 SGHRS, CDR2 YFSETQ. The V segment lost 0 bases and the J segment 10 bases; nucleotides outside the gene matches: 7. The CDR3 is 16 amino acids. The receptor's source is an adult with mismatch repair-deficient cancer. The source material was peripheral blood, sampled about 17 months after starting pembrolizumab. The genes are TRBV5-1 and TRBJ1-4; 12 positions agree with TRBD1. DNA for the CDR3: TGCGCCAGCAGCTTGGGGCCGGGACAGGGGGCCGGAAAACTGTTTTTT. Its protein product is CASSLGPGQGAGKLFF.